The 20 T cell receptor beta chains below all came from one sample that was sequenced in a study of technical replicates of blood from a few donors. Generated by immunoSEQ multiplex PCR, the TCRdb table keeps only in-frame clones and is missing some. Among approximately 89,000 clones listed, roughly 94% were seen once. Sequencing was performed on T cells isolated from PBMCs. The receptors come from a human donor in good health.

As for this clone: The sample carries other DNA sequences with the same CDR3. CDR3 coding DNA: TGTGCCAGCAGCGGGACAGGGTACGAGCAGTACTTC. Its protein is CASSGTGYEQYF. The rearrangement links TRBV6-6 to TRBJ2-7, with 9 bases aligning to TRBD1. V lost 6 bases to trimming and J lost 4 bases; unmatched junction nucleotides: 1. CDR3 length: 12 amino acids. The germline V gene encodes CDR1 MNHNY and CDR2 SVGAGI (reference sequence).

The chain uses TRBV13 and TRBJ2-5; 9 bases line up with TRBD2. Germline V gives CDR1 PRHDT, CDR2 FYEKMQ (reference sequence). The trim removed 6 bases at V and 4 bases at J, leaving 3 bases unmatched. This CDR3 is built from 13 residues. The CDR3 coding sequence is TGTGCCAGCAGGGGGGGACTAGCAGAGACCCAGTACTTC. It specifies CASRGGLAETQYF.

CDR3: CASSHRSSGRALNEQFF. The CDR3 bases are TGCGCCAGCAGCCACCGCTCTAGCGGGAGGGCCCTCAATGAGCAGTTCTTC. The chain combines TRBV4-1 with TRBJ2-1; 12 bases match TRBD2. The CDR3 extends over 17 amino acids. V was pared by 3 bases and J by 6 bases, with 9 bases of the junction left unmatched. Germline CDR1 and CDR2: MGHRA and YSYEKL.

V is TRBV14 and J is TRBJ2-7, with D possibly matching TRBD1 (7 bases). V lost 3 bases to trimming and J lost 3 bases, with 15 bases between them. The CDR3 spans 15 residues. Germline values: CDR1 SGHDN, CDR2 FVKESK. This CDR3 reads CASSHLSGGYYEQYF. CDR3 in DNA: TGTGCCAGCAGCCATTTGTCAGGGGGGTACTACGAGCAGTACTTC.

The chain employs TRBV27 and TRBJ2-2; D remains unclear. Germline V gene data show CDR1 as MNHEY and CDR2 as SMNVEV (reference sequence). This CDR3 has 14 residues. The V gene lost 2 bases and the J gene lost 0 bases, with 4 bases spanning the gap. DNA for the CDR3: TGTGCCAGCAGTTTACTATCGAACACCGGGGAGCTGTTTTTT. It encodes CASSLLSNTGELFF.

The chain carries TRBV5-8 and TRBJ2-5; TRBD2 matches at 11 bases. The CDR3 spans 15 residues. Germline V lookup: CDR1 SGHTS, CDR2 YDEGEE. V shed 4 bases, J shed 2 bases, and the junction held 4 bases outside the gene matches. CDR3 loop: CASSIGTSGQETQYF. The CDR3 DNA reads TGTGCCAGCAGCATCGGGACTAGCGGTCAAGAGACCCAGTACTTC.

The chain is built from TRBV2 and TRBJ1-4; D remains unclear. The germline CDR1 and CDR2 sequences are SNHLY and FYNNEI. The CDR3 loop spans 11 amino acids. Trimming pared 5 bases from V and 8 bases from J, leaving 6 bases between. The CDR3 DNA follows: TGTGCCAGCAGTTTCAGAGAAAAACTGTTTTTT. It translates to CASSFREKLFF.

This chain joins TRBV30 and TRBJ2-2, with TRBD1 as a possible D gene (6 bases). The V end was cut by 0 bases, the J end by 5 bases, with 10 bases between. Germline V CDR1 and CDR2: GTSNPN, SVGIG (reference sequence). The CDR3 is made up of 14 amino acids. The chain's CDR3 is CAWSVLGATGELFF. The DNA of the CDR3 is TGTGCCTGGAGTGTACTGGGGGCGACCGGGGAGCTGTTTTTT.

This clone was found once. V usage is TRBV5-8 and J usage is TRBJ1-4; tentative D call: TRBD1 (5 bases). This CDR3 is built from 15 residues. Trimming cost V 4 bases and J 8 bases, with 18 bases left between them. The germline gives CDR1 SGHTS, CDR2 YDEGEE. CDR3 residues: CASSLAPDRMEKLFF. The CDR3, as DNA: TGTGCCAGCAGCCTTGCTCCAGACAGAATGGAAAAACTGTTTTTT.

The chain has TRBV29-1 and TRBJ2-2; D is perhaps TRBD1 (5 bases). The V gene's germline CDR1 is SQVTM and CDR2 ANQGSEA. The CDR3 length is 15 residues. The V end was cut by 4 bases, the J end by 0 bases, with 12 bases between. The chain's CDR3 is CSVARRVANTGELFF. CDR3 DNA: TGCAGCGTTGCTCGCAGGGTTGCGAACACCGGGGAGCTGTTTTTT.

The J gene is TRBJ1-2, the V gene TRBV29-1; 10 positions agree with TRBD1. The J segment lost 7 bases and the V segment lost 6 bases, leaving 11 bases of the junction unmatched. There are 14 residues in the CDR3. Germline V gene data show CDR1 as SQVTM and CDR2 as ANQGSEA. As DNA, the CDR3 is TGCAGCGTCGCACCGGGACAGGGGTGGAGTGGCTACACCTTC. Its translation is CSVAPGQGWSGYTF. Filled out from reference TRBV29-1 and TRBJ1-2, the complete variable domain reads SAVISQKPSRDICQRGTSLTIQCQVDSQVTMMFWYRQQPGQSLTLIATANQGSEATYESGFVIDKFPISRPNLTFSTLTVSNMSPEDSSIYLCSVAPGQGWSGYTFGSGTRLTVV.

The J gene is TRBJ1-2, the V gene TRBV6-5; no clear D. This CDR3 contains 15 residues. The germline V gene encodes CDR1 MNHEY and CDR2 SVGAGI. The V and J ends lost 5 bases and 2 bases respectively, with 15 bases between them. CDR3 DNA sequence: TGTGCCAGCAGTCCTATCCCCCAGGAAAACTATGGCTACACCTTC. Translation gives CASSPIPQENYGYTF.

The chain recombines TRBV5-1 with TRBJ2-2; tentative D call: TRBD2 (6 bases). This CDR3 comprises 18 residues. Germline assignment: CDR1 SGHRS and CDR2 YFSETQ. The V end was cut by 1 base, the J end by 0 bases, with 16 bases between. The chain's CDR3 is CASSLSPGDLANTGELFF. CDR3 DNA: TGCGCCAGCAGCTTGAGCCCGGGGGACCTGGCGAACACCGGGGAGCTGTTTTTT.

The V and J genes are TRBV7-9 and TRBJ1-1; D perhaps matches TRBD1 (5 bases). Germline CDR1 is SEHNR and CDR2 is FQNEAQ (reference sequence). This CDR3 comprises 16 residues. Trimming cost V 1 base and J 1 base, with 13 bases left between them. CDR3 protein: CASSLGGVGPNTEAFF. Here the CDR3 DNA reads TGTGCCAGCAGCTTAGGGGGGGTAGGACCGAACACTGAAGCTTTCTTT.

This sequence joins TRBV5-4 and TRBJ2-7; 11 bases map to TRBD2. CDR1 and CDR2 from the germline V gene are SGHNT and YYREEE (reference sequence). V lost 4 bases and J lost 5; bases outside the gene matches: 5. This CDR3 is 14 amino acids long. The CDR3 here is CASSIAGGDDEQYF. The DNA for the CDR3 is TGTGCCAGCAGCATAGCGGGAGGGGATGACGAGCAGTACTTC.

This clone came up once. This chain connects TRBV18 to TRBJ1-2; unclear D gene. The ends were cut back, 0 bases at V and 8 bases at J, with 10 bases in the middle. In germline, CDR1 is KGHSH, CDR2 LQKENI. This CDR3 comprises 13 residues. CDR3 coding DNA: TGTGCCAGCTCACCACCCATAGTACGAGGCTACACCTTC. This encodes CASSPPIVRGYTF.

This chain connects TRBV5-1 to TRBJ2-7; 11 bases match TRBD2. In germline, CDR1 is SGHRS, CDR2 YFSETQ. Trimming removed 1 base from V and 7 bases from J; junction bases left unmatched: 10. The CDR3 runs 16 residues. The CDR3 sequence: CASSLWGGTSGWEQYF. The CDR3 region has the DNA TGCGCCAGCAGCTTGTGGGGGGGGACTAGCGGATGGGAGCAGTACTTC.

This rearrangement joins TRBV4-1 to TRBJ2-7; D is perhaps TRBD1 (6 bases). CDR1 MGHRA and CDR2 YSYEKL come from the germline V gene. The CDR3 has 15 amino acids. Trimming pared 0 bases from V and 4 bases from J, leaving 13 bases between. The CDR3 region is CASSQDSTGRYEQYF. CDR3 nucleotide sequence: TGCGCCAGCAGCCAAGATAGTACAGGGCGTTACGAGCAGTACTTC.

This clone is a singleton in its sample. This chain links TRBV29-1 with TRBJ2-6, with a tentative D call TRBD1 (5 bases). Germline V gene lookup returns CDR1 SQVTM and CDR2 ANQGSEA. The CDR3 runs to 15 residues. Deletions cut 5 bases from V and 2 bases from J, with 13 bases between. CDR3 sequence: CSVHFRVAGANVLTF. The CDR3 nucleotides read TGCAGCGTTCATTTCAGGGTTGCTGGGGCCAACGTCCTGACTTTC.

A single count supports this clone. The chain employs TRBV2 and TRBJ2-7, with D maybe TRBD2 (5 bases). Trimming took 6 bases from V and 5 from J, leaving 17 bases between them. This CDR3 has 14 amino acids. Germline V gene sequence: CDR1 SNHLY, CDR2 FYNNEI. In DNA, the CDR3 is TGTGCCAGCAGACGGGAACGGGCGGGTAACGAGCAGTACTTC. Protein sequence: CASRRERAGNEQYF.